These T cell receptor beta chains were read from a single sample in a study of CD8+ T cells in alopecia areata. The data were produced by immunoSEQ multiplex PCR, yet TCRdb's version contains in-frame clones alone and is incomplete. The sample has roughly 150,000 clones; 40% to 60% are singletons. This specimen consisted of CD8+ T cells sorted from blood, obtained at week 0. These receptors all come from a human donor with alopecia areata. Both conserved end residues are part of each CDR3. Fields, in order: J gene, clone size, D gene, V gene, CDR3 DNA, CDR3 protein. The D gene is left open where the match is weak. Expanded clones get a size class; other rows say once, few or many, or leave the size out.

J: TRBJ2-1
size: few
D: -
V: TRBV25-1
DNA: TGTGCCAGCAGTGAATTTGGAGCGAGGGATGAGCAGTTCTTC
CDR3: CASSEFGARDEQFF

J: TRBJ1-1
size: -
D: -
V: TRBV29-1
DNA: TGCAGCGTGACCCTCCGGGGGTATGACACTGAAGCTTTCTTT
CDR3: CSVTLRGYDTEAFF

J: TRBJ2-7
size: -
D: -
V: TRBV7-9
DNA: TGTGCCAGCAGCGGCTACGAGCAGTACTTC
CDR3: CASSGYEQYF

J: TRBJ2-1
size: once
D: TRBD2
V: TRBV7-6
DNA: TGTGCCAGCAGCCAAGGAGCGGGGGAGTACAATGAGCAGTTCTTC
CDR3: CASSQGAGEYNEQFF

J: TRBJ1-1
size: -
D: -
V: TRBV5-1
DNA: TGCGCCAGCAGCTCAAGGAACACTGAAGCTTTCTTT
CDR3: CASSSRNTEAFF

J: TRBJ1-2
size: -
D: -
V: TRBV4-3
DNA: TGCGCCAGCAGCCAAGATCGGGGCAGACCGTACACCTTC
CDR3: CASSQDRGRPYTF

J: TRBJ2-4
size: -
D: -
V: TRBV4-3
DNA: TGCGCCAGCAGCCAAGATCAGGGGAACATTCAGTACTTC
CDR3: CASSQDQGNIQYF

J: TRBJ1-2
size: few
D: -
V: TRBV20-1
DNA: TGCAGTGCATACTGGGATGGCTACACCTTC
CDR3: CSAYWDGYTF

J: TRBJ2-7
size: few
D: TRBD2
V: TRBV15
DNA: TGTGCCACCAGCGGGGATAGCGGGGGGCATGAGCAGTACTTC
CDR3: CATSGDSGGHEQYF

J: TRBJ1-5
size: -
D: -
V: TRBV6-5
DNA: TGTGCCAGCAGCCAAGGGGAGGGGCCCCAGCATTTT
CDR3: CASSQGEGPQHF

J: TRBJ1-1
size: few
D: -
V: TRBV4-3
DNA: TGCGCCAGCAGCCAAGACTCGACAGAGAACACTGAAGCTTTCTTT
CDR3: CASSQDSTENTEAFF

J: TRBJ1-5
size: -
D: -
V: TRBV30
DNA: TGTGCCTGGAGTGTACAGGGTTCATGGCAGCCCCAGCATTTT
CDR3: CAWSVQGSWQPQHF

J: TRBJ1-2
size: -
D: -
V: TRBV14
DNA: TGTGCCAGCAGCCAAGGGTTCGGGCCCTCCTATGGCTACACCTTC
CDR3: CASSQGFGPSYGYTF

J: TRBJ2-3
size: few
D: -
V: TRBV19
DNA: TGTGCCAGTAGTTTAACTCGGGACTCCTTCACAGATACGCAGTATTTT
CDR3: CASSLTRDSFTDTQYF

J: TRBJ1-5
size: few
D: -
V: TRBV13
DNA: TGTGCCAGCAGCTTCGGTGGGGATCAGCCCCAGCATTTT
CDR3: CASSFGGDQPQHF

J: TRBJ2-1
size: -
D: TRBD2
V: TRBV27
DNA: TGTGCCAGCAGTTTCACTAGCGGGGTTACTGAGCAGTTCTTC
CDR3: CASSFTSGVTEQFF

J: TRBJ2-5
size: few
D: TRBD2
V: TRBV11-2
DNA: TGTGCCAGCAGCCCCCCGGAGGGGCTAGCGGGCCAAGAGACCCAGTACTTC
CDR3: CASSPPEGLAGQETQYF

J: TRBJ1-1
size: -
D: -
V: TRBV30
DNA: TGTGCCTGGAGAGGGGGGTACACTGAAGCTTTCTTT
CDR3: CAWRGGYTEAFF

J: TRBJ1-5
size: -
D: -
V: TRBV15
DNA: TGTGCCACCAGCCCTCCGGGTAGCAATCAGCCCCAGCATTTT
CDR3: CATSPPGSNQPQHF

J: TRBJ2-1
size: -
D: -
V: TRBV5-6
DNA: TGTGCCAGCAGCTTGGGCCACAATGAGCAGTTCTTC
CDR3: CASSLGHNEQFF

J: TRBJ2-7
size: -
D: -
V: TRBV29-1
DNA: TGCAGCGTTGTGGCCAGCCGGGGCGAGCAGTACTTC
CDR3: CSVVASRGEQYF

J: TRBJ1-5
size: -
D: TRBD1
V: TRBV28
DNA: TGTGCCAGCAGTTTGAGACAGGGTTCCAATCAGCCCCAGCATTTT
CDR3: CASSLRQGSNQPQHF

J: TRBJ2-7
size: -
D: TRBD1
V: TRBV7-9
DNA: TGTGCCAGCAGCCTACAGGGGTACGAGCAGTACTTC
CDR3: CASSLQGYEQYF

J: TRBJ2-1
size: few
D: -
V: TRBV19
DNA: TGTGCCAGTAGTATAGATGGCAATGAGCAGTTCTTC
CDR3: CASSIDGNEQFF

J: TRBJ2-1
size: -
D: -
V: TRBV7-9
DNA: TGCGCCAGCAGCCAAGATGACCGCGGAAGCGATGAGCAGTTCTTC
CDR3: CASSQDDRGSDEQFF

J: TRBJ2-1
size: once
D: TRBD2
V: TRBV5-6
DNA: TGTGCCAGCAGCTTAAGGACTAGCGGGGAATACAATGAGCAGTTCTTC
CDR3: CASSLRTSGEYNEQFF

J: TRBJ1-2
size: -
D: TRBD1
V: TRBV30
DNA: TGTGCCTGGACCACAGGGGATCATGGCTACACCTTC
CDR3: CAWTTGDHGYTF

J: TRBJ2-7
size: -
D: -
V: TRBV11-2
DNA: TGTGCCAGCAGCACCTCGACAAATTCCTACGAGCAGTACTTC
CDR3: CASSTSTNSYEQYF

J: TRBJ1-1
size: -
D: -
V: TRBV9
DNA: TGTGCCAGCAGCGTAGAGAAGAACACTGAAGCTTTCTTT
CDR3: CASSVEKNTEAFF

J: TRBJ2-1
size: few
D: TRBD2
V: TRBV29-1
DNA: TGCAGCGTTGAAGATCCTAGCGGGGGGGCAGGAGAGCAGTTCTTC
CDR3: CSVEDPSGGAGEQFF

J: TRBJ2-3
size: -
D: -
V: TRBV29-1
DNA: TGCAGCGTTGAAGATTGGGGTCCTAATCCTAGCACAGATACGCAGTATTTT
CDR3: CSVEDWGPNPSTDTQYF

J: TRBJ2-1
size: -
D: TRBD1
V: TRBV29-1
DNA: TGCAGCGCCACAGGGGGGAACAGAAACAATGAGCAGTTCTTC
CDR3: CSATGGNRNNEQFF

J: TRBJ2-1
size: -
D: -
V: TRBV6-4
DNA: TGTGCCAGCAGTGACGACAGCTCCTACAATGAGCAGTTCTTC
CDR3: CASSDDSSYNEQFF

J: TRBJ1-5
size: few
D: -
V: TRBV9
DNA: TGTGCCAGCAGCGTAGGGGGGAACAGCAATCAGCCCCAGCATTTT
CDR3: CASSVGGNSNQPQHF

J: TRBJ1-2
size: -
D: -
V: TRBV30
DNA: TGTGCCTGGACCTCCACTGCTTTCTATGGCTACACCTTC
CDR3: CAWTSTAFYGYTF

J: TRBJ2-1
size: -
D: TRBD2
V: TRBV6-5
DNA: TGTGCCAGCAGTTACTCGACAGCGGGGGAGTTCAATGAGCAGTTCTTC
CDR3: CASSYSTAGEFNEQFF

J: TRBJ2-3
size: few
D: -
V: TRBV6-5
DNA: TGTGCCAGCAGTCCGGACCCGCTGGGGACGCAGTATTTT
CDR3: CASSPDPLGTQYF

J: TRBJ2-7
size: -
D: -
V: TRBV5-6
DNA: TGTGCCAGCAGCTCTAGAACAGGGATCCACGAGCAGTACTTC
CDR3: CASSSRTGIHEQYF

J: TRBJ2-5
size: once
D: -
V: TRBV7-8
DNA: TGTGCCAGCAGCCCGGATTATGAGACCCAGTACTTC
CDR3: CASSPDYETQYF

J: TRBJ2-7
size: -
D: -
V: TRBV7-6
DNA: TGTGCCAGCAGCTCGTCTTCGGGACCCTTATACGAGCAGTACTTC
CDR3: CASSSSSGPLYEQYF

J: TRBJ2-2
size: -
D: TRBD1
V: TRBV30
DNA: TGTGCCTGGAGGGTACAGGGGGCGCAGGGCGGGGAGCTGTTTTTT
CDR3: CAWRVQGAQGGELFF

J: TRBJ2-2
size: few
D: -
V: TRBV4-3
DNA: TGCGCCAGCAGCCAAGCCCAGGAAGACTCCCACACCGGGGAGCTGTTTTTT
CDR3: CASSQAQEDSHTGELFF

J: TRBJ2-2
size: few
D: TRBD2
V: TRBV4-3
DNA: TGCGCCAGCAGCCAAGATATGACTAGCGGGCTGAACACCGGGGAGCTGTTTTTT
CDR3: CASSQDMTSGLNTGELFF

J: TRBJ2-3
size: few
D: -
V: TRBV5-1
DNA: TGCGCCAGCGGCAAGGGGGGCACAGATACGCAGTATTTT
CDR3: CASGKGGTDTQYF

J: TRBJ2-7
size: few
D: TRBD2
V: TRBV7-2
DNA: TGTGCCAGCAGTACTAGCGGAGCCTACGAGCAGTACTTC
CDR3: CASSTSGAYEQYF